The next 9 T cell receptor beta chains were all read from a single sample in a study of response to subunit inactivated influenza vaccine. TCRdb passed the RT-PCR reads through MiXCR, listing each CDR3 protein once. The sample includes roughly 670,000 distinct CDR3 sequences, 12% to 15% of them seen just once. This specimen was PBMCs from blood, taken roughly 15 days before vaccination. The receptors were sampled from a man between 45 and 60 years old who received an inactivated influenza vaccine.

This clonotype has only a few counts. This chain connects TRBV27 to TRBJ2-1; 11 bases map to TRBD2. Germline CDR1 MNHEY, CDR2 SMNVEV (reference sequence). V lost 9 bases, J lost 5 bases, and 6 bases stayed unmatched. This CDR3 has 14 amino acids. Here the CDR3 DNA reads TGTGCCAGGGGACTAGCGGACGCCAACAATGAGCAGTTCTTC. Translation: CARGLADANNEQFF.

The V gene is TRBV28, the J gene TRBJ1-1; a weak D match, TRBD1 (6 bases). Per the germline V gene, CDR1 is MDHEN and CDR2 is SYDVKM. This CDR3 has 13 residues. V dropped 8 bases and J dropped 4 bases, with 14 bases sitting between them. In nucleotides, the CDR3 is TGTGCCAGCGCAAGGGGGACCGCCACTGAAGCTTTCTTT. Amino acids: CASARGTATEAFF.

This clonotype occurred a few times. V is TRBV12-3 or TRBV12-4 and J is TRBJ2-6; the match to TRBD2 covers 12 bases. V lost 7 bases to trimming and J lost 0 bases; unmatched junction nucleotides: 10. There are 19 residues in the CDR3. This chain's CDR3 is CASTTRTSGESSGANVLTF. The CDR3 DNA reads TGTGCCAGCACCACCCGGACTAGCGGGGAGAGCTCTGGGGCCAACGTCCTGACTTTC.

The rearrangement uses TRBV12-3 or TRBV12-4 and TRBJ2-3; D is ambiguous. The CDR3 consists of 15 residues. V shed 0 bases and J shed 0 bases, with 7 bases lying between them. The CDR3: CASSLAQISTDTQYF. CDR3 bases: TGTGCCAGCAGTTTAGCGCAGATTAGCACAGATACGCAGTATTTT.

The chain joins TRBV27 to TRBJ2-1; 14 bases match TRBD2. CDR1 MNHEY and CDR2 SMNVEV come from the germline V gene (reference sequence). The CDR3 covers 16 residues. The V gene end was trimmed by 8 bases and the J gene end by 6 bases; junction bases not matched to a gene: 9. In DNA, the CDR3 is TGTGCCAGCCGGACTAGCGGGGGGAATCCCTCCAATGAGCAGTTCTTC. It codes for CASRTSGGNPSNEQFF.

There are a few counts of this clonotype. V and J are TRBV20-1 and TRBJ1-5; D is uncertain. The CDR3 runs to 17 residues. V lost 3 bases, J lost 1 base, and 19 bases lay in between. Germline assignment: CDR1 DFQATT and CDR2 SNEGSKA (reference sequence). CDR3 DNA: TGCAGTGCTAGGAATTTCGATTTTAGTGGGAGCAATCAGCCCCAGCATTTT. Its translation is CSARNFDFSGSNQPQHF.

The chain has TRBV11-1 and TRBJ2-7; D unresolved. Per the germline V gene, CDR1 is SGHAT and CDR2 is FQDESV (reference sequence). This CDR3 has 15 residues. V lost 1 base and J 2 bases, leaving 12 bases between the germline ends. CDR3 bases: TGTGCCAGCAGCTTAGATGGCCCCCCTACCTACGAGCAGTACTTC. Amino acids: CASSLDGPPTYEQYF.

J is TRBJ2-7 and V is TRBV5-1, with 11 positions matching TRBD2. This CDR3 contains 15 residues. After removal of 0 bases from V and 5 bases from J, the junction contained 4 bases not matched to a gene. The V gene's germline CDR1 is SGHRS and CDR2 YFSETQ. CDR3 residues: CASSLAGGLADEQYF. For the CDR3, the DNA is TGCGCCAGCAGCTTGGCCGGGGGACTAGCGGACGAGCAGTACTTC.

The chain links TRBV9 to TRBJ2-1; 10 positions agree with TRBD2. V was clipped by 0 bases and J by 4 bases; unmatched bases: 4. The length of the CDR3 is 16 residues. Germline-derived CDR1 and CDR2 are SGDLS and YYNGEE. CDR3 in amino acids: CASSVEKLAGYNEQFF. In nucleotides, the CDR3 is TGTGCCAGCAGCGTAGAGAAACTAGCGGGATACAATGAGCAGTTCTTC.